This T cell receptor (beta chain) was sequenced during a study of STAT5B mutations in CD4+ large granular lymphocyte leukemia. Study context: Among healthy donors, a particular HLA allele went with more CDR3 'QG' motifs.

Study results and limitations: CD4-sorted patient repertoires seemed more clonal than healthy CD4+ repertoires. Compared with healthy controls (2/35), patient top clones favored TRBV06 (8/27).

Generated by immunoSEQ multiplex PCR, the TCRdb table keeps only in-frame clones and is missing some. The sample records around 31,000 clones, 72% being singletons. Germline CDR1 and CDR2: SGHDT and YYEEEE. This CDR3 is 13 amino acids long. Trimming left V 4 bases short and J 8 bases short, with 15 bases between. Controls came from buffy coats of healthy blood donors. As regards this clone: The antigen is undetermined.

V usage is TRBV5-6 and J usage is TRBJ1-2, with D possibly TRBD1 on 5 matching bases. The sequenced material came from CD4+ T cells from blood buffy coats. This clonotype originated in a human donor in good health. The CDR3 reads CASSPPGGPGYTF. CDR3 DNA sequence: TGTGCCAGCAGCCCCCCCGGGGGACCCGGCTACACCTTC.